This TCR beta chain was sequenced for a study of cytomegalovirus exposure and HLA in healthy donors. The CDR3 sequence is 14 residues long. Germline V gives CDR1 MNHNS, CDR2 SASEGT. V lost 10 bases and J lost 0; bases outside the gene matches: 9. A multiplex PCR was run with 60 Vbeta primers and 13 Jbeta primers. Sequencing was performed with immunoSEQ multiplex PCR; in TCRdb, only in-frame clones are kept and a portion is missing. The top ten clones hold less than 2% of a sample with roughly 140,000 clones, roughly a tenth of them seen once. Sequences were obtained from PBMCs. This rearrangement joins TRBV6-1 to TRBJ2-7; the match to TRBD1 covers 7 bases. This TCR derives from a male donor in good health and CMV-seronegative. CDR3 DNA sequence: TGTGCCACTACCGGGACAGCCTTCTCCTACGAGCAGTACTTC. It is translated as CATTGTAFSYEQYF.